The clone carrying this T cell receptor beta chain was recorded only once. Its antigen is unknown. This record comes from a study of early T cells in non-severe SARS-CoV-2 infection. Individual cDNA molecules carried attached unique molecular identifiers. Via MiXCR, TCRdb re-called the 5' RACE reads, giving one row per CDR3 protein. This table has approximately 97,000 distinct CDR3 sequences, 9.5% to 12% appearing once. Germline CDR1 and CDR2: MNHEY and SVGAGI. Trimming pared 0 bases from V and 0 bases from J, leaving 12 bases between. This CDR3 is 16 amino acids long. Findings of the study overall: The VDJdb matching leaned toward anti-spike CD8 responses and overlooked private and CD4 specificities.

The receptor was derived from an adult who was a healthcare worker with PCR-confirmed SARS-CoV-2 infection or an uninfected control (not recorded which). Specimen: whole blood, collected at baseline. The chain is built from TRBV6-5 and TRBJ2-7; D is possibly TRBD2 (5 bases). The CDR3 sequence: CASSYSSDAGSYEQYF. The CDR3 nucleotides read TGTGCCAGCAGTTACTCTTCGGACGCGGGCTCCTACGAGCAGTACTTC.